This TCR beta chain derives from a study of T-cell reconstitution after alpha-beta-depleted transplantation in children. This clonotype was detected a few times. It was with unique molecular identifiers that the TCRbeta library was prepared. Each CDR3 protein gets one entry after TCRdb re-called the PCR reads with MiXCR. The data hold roughly 500,000 distinct CDR3 sequences, with around a third observed a single time. Sequencing used PBMCs from the stem cell graft donor, obtained from the stem cell graft. This TCR was recovered from a human donor who donated a stem cell graft to a child with aplastic anemia.

The CDR3 bases are TGCGCCAGCAGCTTAGGGAGTCCCTACAATGAGCAGTTCTTC. It yields the protein CASSLGSPYNEQFF. The V and J genes are TRBV5-1 and TRBJ2-1, with a tentative D call TRBD2 (5 bases). V lost 2 bases, J lost 2 bases, and 8 bases lay in between. This CDR3 comprises 14 residues. Per the germline V gene, CDR1 is SGHRS and CDR2 is YFSETQ.